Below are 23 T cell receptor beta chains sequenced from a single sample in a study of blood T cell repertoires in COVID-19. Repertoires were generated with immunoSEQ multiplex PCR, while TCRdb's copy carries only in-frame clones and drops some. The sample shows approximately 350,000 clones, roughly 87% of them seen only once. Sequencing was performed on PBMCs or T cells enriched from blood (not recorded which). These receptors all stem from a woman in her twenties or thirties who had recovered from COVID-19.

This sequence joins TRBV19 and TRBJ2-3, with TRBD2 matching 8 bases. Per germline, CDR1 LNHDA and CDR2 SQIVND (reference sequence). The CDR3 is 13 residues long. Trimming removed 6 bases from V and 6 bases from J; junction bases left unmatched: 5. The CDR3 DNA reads TGTGCCAGTAGCGGGAGGGCCAGGGATACGCAGTATTTT. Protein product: CASSGRARDTQYF. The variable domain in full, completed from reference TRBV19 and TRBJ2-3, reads DGGITQSPKYLFRKEGQNVTLSCEQNLNHDAMYWYRQDPGQGLRLIYYSQIVNDFQKGDIAEGYSVSREKKESFPLTVTSAQKNPTAFYLCASSGRARDTQYFGPGTRLTVL.

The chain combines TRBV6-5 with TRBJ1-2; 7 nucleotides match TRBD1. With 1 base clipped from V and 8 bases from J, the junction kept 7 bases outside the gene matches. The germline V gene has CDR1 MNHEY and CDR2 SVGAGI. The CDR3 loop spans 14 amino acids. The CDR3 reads CASSYFRTGVGYTF. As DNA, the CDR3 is TGTGCCAGCAGTTACTTCCGGACAGGTGTAGGCTACACCTTC.

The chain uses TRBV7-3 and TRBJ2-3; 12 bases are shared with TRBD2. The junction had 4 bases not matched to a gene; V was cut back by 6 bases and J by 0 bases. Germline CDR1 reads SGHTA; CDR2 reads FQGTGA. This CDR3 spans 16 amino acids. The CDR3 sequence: CASSRTSGASTDTQYF. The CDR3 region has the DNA TGTGCCAGCAGTAGGACTAGCGGGGCTAGCACAGATACGCAGTATTTT.

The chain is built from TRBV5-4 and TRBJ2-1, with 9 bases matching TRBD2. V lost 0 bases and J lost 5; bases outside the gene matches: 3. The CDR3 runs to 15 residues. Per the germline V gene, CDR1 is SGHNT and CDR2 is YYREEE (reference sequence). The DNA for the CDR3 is TGTGCCAGCAGCTTGGTAGCGGGAGATCACAATGAGCAGTTCTTC. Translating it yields CASSLVAGDHNEQFF. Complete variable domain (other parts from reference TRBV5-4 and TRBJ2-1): ETGVTQSPTHLIKTRGQQVTLRCSSQSGHNTVSWYQQALGQGPQFIFQYYREEENGRGNFPPRFSGLQFPNYSSELNVNALELDDSALYLCASSLVAGDHNEQFFGPGTRLTVL.

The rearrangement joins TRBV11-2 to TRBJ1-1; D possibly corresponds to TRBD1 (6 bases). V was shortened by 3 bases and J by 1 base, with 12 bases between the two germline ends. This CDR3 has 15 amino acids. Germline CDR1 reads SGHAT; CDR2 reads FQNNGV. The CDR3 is CASSFGGAANTEAFF. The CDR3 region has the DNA TGTGCCAGCAGCTTTGGGGGGGCCGCGAACACTGAAGCTTTCTTT.

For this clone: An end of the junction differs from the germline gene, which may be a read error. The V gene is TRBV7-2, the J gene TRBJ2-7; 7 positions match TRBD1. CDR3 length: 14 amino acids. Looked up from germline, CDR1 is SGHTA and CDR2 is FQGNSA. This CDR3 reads CASSSDRISHEQYF. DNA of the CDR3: TGTGCCAGCAGCTCGGACAGGATCTCCCACGAGCAGTACTTC.

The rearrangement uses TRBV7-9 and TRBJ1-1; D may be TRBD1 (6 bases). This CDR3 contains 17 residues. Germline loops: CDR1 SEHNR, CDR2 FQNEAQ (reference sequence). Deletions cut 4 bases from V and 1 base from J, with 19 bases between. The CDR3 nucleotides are TGTGCCAGCAGCTACCCACCCGTAGGACAGCCGAACACTGAAGCTTTCTTT. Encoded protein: CASSYPPVGQPNTEAFF. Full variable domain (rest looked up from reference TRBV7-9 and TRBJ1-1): DTGVSQNPRHKITKRGQNVTFRCDPISEHNRLYWYRQTLGQGPEFLTYFQNEAQLEKSRLLSDRFSAERPKGSFSTLEIQRTEQGDSAMYLCASSYPPVGQPNTEAFFGQGTRLTVV.

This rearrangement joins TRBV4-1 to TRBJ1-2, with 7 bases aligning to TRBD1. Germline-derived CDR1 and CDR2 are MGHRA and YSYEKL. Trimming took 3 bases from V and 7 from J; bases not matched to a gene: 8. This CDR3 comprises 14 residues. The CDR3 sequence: CASSHPTGFGGYTF. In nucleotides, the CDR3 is TGCGCCAGCAGCCACCCGACAGGGTTTGGTGGCTACACCTTC.

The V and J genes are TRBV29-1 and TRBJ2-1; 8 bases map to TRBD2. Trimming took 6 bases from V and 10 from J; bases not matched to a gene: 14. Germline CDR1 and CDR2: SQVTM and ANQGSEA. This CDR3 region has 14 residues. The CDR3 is CSVPQAGDLGEQFF. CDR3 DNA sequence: TGCAGCGTACCCCAAGCGGGAGACTTGGGGGAGCAGTTCTTC.

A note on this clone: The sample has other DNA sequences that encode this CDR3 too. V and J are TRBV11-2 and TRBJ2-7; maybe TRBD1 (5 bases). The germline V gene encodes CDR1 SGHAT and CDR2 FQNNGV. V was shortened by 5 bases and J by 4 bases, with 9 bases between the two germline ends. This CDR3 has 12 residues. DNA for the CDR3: TGTGCCAGCAGCCGCCAGGGATACGAGCAGTACTTC. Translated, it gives CASSRQGYEQYF.

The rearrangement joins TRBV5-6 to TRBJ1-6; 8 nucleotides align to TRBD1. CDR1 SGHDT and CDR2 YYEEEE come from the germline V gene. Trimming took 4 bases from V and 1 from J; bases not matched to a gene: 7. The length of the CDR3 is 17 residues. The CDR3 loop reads CASSRGQGFSYNSPLHF. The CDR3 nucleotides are TGTGCCAGCAGCCGCGGACAGGGTTTTTCCTATAATTCACCCCTCCACTTT.

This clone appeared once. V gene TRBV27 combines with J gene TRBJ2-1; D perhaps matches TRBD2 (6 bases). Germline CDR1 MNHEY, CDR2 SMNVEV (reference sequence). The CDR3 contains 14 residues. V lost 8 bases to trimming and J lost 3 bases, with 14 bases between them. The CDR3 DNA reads TGTGCCAGCCTTAAAACCGGGAGCTACAATGAGCAGTTCTTC. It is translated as CASLKTGSYNEQFF.

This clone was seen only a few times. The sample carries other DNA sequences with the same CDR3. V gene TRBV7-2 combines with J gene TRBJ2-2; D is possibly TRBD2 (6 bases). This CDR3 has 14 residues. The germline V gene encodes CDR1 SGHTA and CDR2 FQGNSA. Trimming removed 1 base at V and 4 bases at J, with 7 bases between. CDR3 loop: CASSLGGGTGELFF. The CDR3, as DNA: TGTGCCAGCAGCTTAGGGGGAGGCACCGGGGAGCTGTTTTTT. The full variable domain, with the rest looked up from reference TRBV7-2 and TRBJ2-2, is GAGVSQSPSNKVTEKGKDVELRCDPISGHTALYWYRQSLGQGLEFLIYFQGNSAPDKSGLPSDRFSAERTGGSVSTLTIQRTQQEDSAVYLCASSLGGGTGELFFGEGSRLTVL.

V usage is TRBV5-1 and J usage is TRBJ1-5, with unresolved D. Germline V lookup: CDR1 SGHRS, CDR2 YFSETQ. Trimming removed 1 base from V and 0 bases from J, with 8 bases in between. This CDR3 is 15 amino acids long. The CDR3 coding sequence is TGCGCCAGCAGCTTGAGCGGGGATAGCAATCAGCCCCAGCATTTT. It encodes CASSLSGDSNQPQHF.

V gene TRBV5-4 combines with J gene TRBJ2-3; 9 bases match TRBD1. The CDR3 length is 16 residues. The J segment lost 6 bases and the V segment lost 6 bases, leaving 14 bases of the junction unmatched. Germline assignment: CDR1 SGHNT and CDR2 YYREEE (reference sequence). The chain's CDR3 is CASTLKEQGAADTQYF. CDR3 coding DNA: TGTGCCAGCACCTTAAAGGAACAGGGGGCGGCTGATACGCAGTATTTT.

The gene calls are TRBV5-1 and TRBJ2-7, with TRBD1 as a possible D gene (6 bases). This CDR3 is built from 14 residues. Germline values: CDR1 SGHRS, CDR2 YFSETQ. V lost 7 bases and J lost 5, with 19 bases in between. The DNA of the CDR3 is TGCGCCAGCGCTAAAGCGGACAGCCCCAACGAGCAGTACTTC. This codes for CASAKADSPNEQYF.

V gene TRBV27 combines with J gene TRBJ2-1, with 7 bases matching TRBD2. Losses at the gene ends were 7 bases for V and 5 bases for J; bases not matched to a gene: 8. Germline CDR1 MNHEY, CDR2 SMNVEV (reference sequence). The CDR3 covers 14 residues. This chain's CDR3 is CASTLGGSDNEQFF. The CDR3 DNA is TGTGCCAGCACCCTGGGGGGGAGCGACAATGAGCAGTTCTTC.

The CDR3 reads CASSYSVTHQPQHF. The CDR3, as DNA: TGTGCCAGCAGTTACTCTGTGACTCATCAGCCCCAGCATTTT. The V call is TRBV6-5, the J call TRBJ1-5; D is uncertain. V dropped 0 bases and J dropped 5 bases, with 8 bases sitting between them. Germline loops: CDR1 MNHEY, CDR2 SVGAGI. The CDR3 runs 14 residues.

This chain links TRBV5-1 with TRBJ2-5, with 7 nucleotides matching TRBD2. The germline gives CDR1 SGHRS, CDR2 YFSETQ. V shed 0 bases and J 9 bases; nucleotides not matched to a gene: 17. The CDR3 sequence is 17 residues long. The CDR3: CASSLVEREVRKVAQYF. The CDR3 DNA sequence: TGCGCCAGCAGCTTGGTTGAGCGGGAAGTCAGAAAGGTGGCCCAGTACTTC. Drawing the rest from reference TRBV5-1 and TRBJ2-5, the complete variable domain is KAGVTQTPRYLIKTRGQQVTLSCSPISGHRSVSWYQQTPGQGLQFLFEYFSETQRNKGNFPGRFSGRQFSNSRSEMNVSTLELGDSALYLCASSLVEREVRKVAQYFGPGTRLLVL.

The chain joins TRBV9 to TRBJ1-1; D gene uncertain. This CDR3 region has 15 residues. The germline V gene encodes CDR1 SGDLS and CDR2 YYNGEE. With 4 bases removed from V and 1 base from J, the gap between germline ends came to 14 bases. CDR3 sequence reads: CASSSHTAANTEAFF. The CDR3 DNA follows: TGTGCCAGCAGCTCACACACAGCGGCGAACACTGAAGCTTTCTTT.

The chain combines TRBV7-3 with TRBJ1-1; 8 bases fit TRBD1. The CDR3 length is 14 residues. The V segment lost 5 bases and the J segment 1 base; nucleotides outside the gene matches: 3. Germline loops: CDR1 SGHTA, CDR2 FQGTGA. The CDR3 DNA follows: TGTGCCAGCAGCAGACAGGGGCCGAACACTGAAGCTTTCTTT. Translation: CASSRQGPNTEAFF.

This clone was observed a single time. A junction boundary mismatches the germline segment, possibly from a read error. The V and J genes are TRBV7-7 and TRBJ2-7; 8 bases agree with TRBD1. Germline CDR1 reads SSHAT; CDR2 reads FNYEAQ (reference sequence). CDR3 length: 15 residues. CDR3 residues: CASSLSRGPSYEQYF. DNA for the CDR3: TGTGCTAGCAGCTTAAGCAGGGGGCCATCCTACGAGCAGTACTTC.

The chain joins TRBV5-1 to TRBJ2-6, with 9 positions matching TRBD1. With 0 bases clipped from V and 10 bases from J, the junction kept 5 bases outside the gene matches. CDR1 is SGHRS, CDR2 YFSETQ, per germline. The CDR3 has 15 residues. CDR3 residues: CASSLAPGQGNVLTF. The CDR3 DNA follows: TGCGCCAGCAGCTTGGCCCCTGGACAGGGGAACGTCCTGACTTTC. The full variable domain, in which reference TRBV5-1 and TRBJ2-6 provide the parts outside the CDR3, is KAGVTQTPRYLIKTRGQQVTLSCSPISGHRSVSWYQQTPGQGLQFLFEYFSETQRNKGNFPGRFSGRQFSNSRSEMNVSTLELGDSALYLCASSLAPGQGNVLTFGAGSRLTVL.